This record looks at one T cell receptor beta chain sequence and its context. This sample was included in a study of blood T cell repertoires in COVID-19. The overall study: Sources were T cells, B-cell-depleted T cells, or PBMCs; the material itself was cDNA or gDNA.

Profiling relied on immunoSEQ multiplex PCR, and the TCRdb table lists in-frame clones only, not all of them. This table has some 200,000 clones, over 75% appearing once. The study drew participants aged about 18 to 89 years from roughly 25 US areas. The CDR3 extends over 11 amino acids. Germline CDR1 and CDR2: MGHDK and SYGVNS. V shed 5 bases and J shed 6 bases, with 8 bases lying between them. The rearrangement joins TRBV25-1 to TRBJ2-7; D call uncertain. The sample comprised PBMCs or T cells enriched from blood (not recorded which). This sequence was found in a woman under 30 who had recovered from COVID-19. CDR3 DNA: TGTGCCAGCAGTCTAGGCTTCGAGCAGTACTTC. This gives the protein CASSLGFEQYF.